This paragraph reports one T cell receptor beta chain. This table comes from immunoSEQ multiplex PCR, and its TCRdb copy is limited to in-frame clones, with some not included. The data show about 85,000 clones, nearly 90% seen once. This entry belongs to a study of blood T cell repertoires in COVID-19. As for the study in general: Whether acute or convalescent, the COVID-19 samples came from the United States, Italy and Spain. PBMCs, B-cell-depleted T cells, or T cells were the source of the cDNA or gDNA that made up the material.

CDR1 is ENHRY and CDR2 is SYGVKD in the germline V gene. V lost 4 bases to trimming and J lost 6 bases, with 9 bases between them. The CDR3 runs to 13 residues. The chain joins TRBV10-3 to TRBJ1-4, with D possibly TRBD1 on 5 matching bases. Sequenced: peripheral blood. The TCR comes from a woman older than 75 with active or convalescent COVID-19. This CDR3 reads CAISGGGDEKLFF. CDR3 nucleotide sequence: TGTGCCATCAGTGGGGGGGGAGATGAAAAACTGTTTTTT.